Sequencing of this T cell receptor (beta chain) was carried out in a study of CD8+ T cells in alopecia areata. Turning to the study itself: For the treated group, dosing was oral tofacitinib at 5 to 10 mg twice daily. Severity was scored as percentage of affected scalp area in treated patients. Study-level findings and limits: Scalp clonality and expanded CD8+ clones among the top 100 showed significant decreases with tofacitinib.

Treatment here: oral pan-JAK inhibitor, 5-10 mg twice daily. Sequencing templates came from extracted RNA that was reverse transcribed into cDNA. Profiling relied on immunoSEQ multiplex PCR, and the TCRdb table lists in-frame clones only, not all of them. The sample yields around 86,000 clones, about two thirds seen once. This CDR3 is 16 amino acids long. In germline, CDR1 is SGHTA, CDR2 FQGNSA. V was pared by 5 bases and J by 4 bases, with 20 bases between. Concerning this clone: The antigen is unknown.

The chain employs TRBV7-2 and TRBJ1-2, with no clear D. The specimen was CD8+ T cells sorted from blood, collected between weeks 43 and 45, from a patient treated with tofacitinib. This clonotype was sampled from a human donor with alopecia areata. CDR3 coding DNA: TGTGCCAGCAGCCCGATTGGGCGGGATGAAACCTATGGCTACACCTTC. This codes for CASSPIGRDETYGYTF. Together with reference TRBV7-2 and TRBJ1-2, the CDR3 gives the full variable domain: GAGVSQSPSNKVTEKGKDVELRCDPISGHTALYWYRQSLGQGLEFLIYFQGNSAPDKSGLPSDRFSAERTGGSVSTLTIQRTQQEDSAVYLCASSPIGRDETYGYTFGSGTRLTVV.